A selection of T cell receptor beta chains follows, all from one sample in a study of human CD8 memory T cell subsets. TCRdb reanalyzed the 5' RACE reads, giving one entry per CDR3 protein sequence and no DNA. Here the sample table reports several thousand distinct CDR3 sequences. The sample taken for sequencing was CD8+ T cells from PBMCs. The receptor set was obtained from a human donor in good health. CDR3s include the opening cysteine and the closing phenylalanine or tryptophan. Clone sizes are given selectively: once, few, many, or a class where the clone is expanded.

TRBJ1-1 | TRBV20-1 | medium-sized | CSAKTVWDTEAFF
TRBJ2-3 | TRBV29-1 | . | CSVEVSLTDTQYF
TRBJ2-7 | TRBV7-9 | . | CASSSVGLAVSYEQYF
TRBJ2-7 | TRBV29-1 | . | CSVPSSSGVGEQYF
TRBJ1-2 | TRBV29-1 | . | CSVGTGVQGYTF
TRBJ2-2 | TRBV7-8 | . | CASSLGSGTGELFF
TRBJ2-7 | TRBV27 | . | CASRPTGGYYEQYF
TRBJ2-1 | TRBV28 | . | CASSPRLAGVNGEQFF
TRBJ2-7 | TRBV27 | . | CASSLPQGNEQYF
TRBJ2-7 | TRBV27 | . | CASSLLGPDEQYF
TRBJ2-1 | TRBV14 | . | CASSHSGINNEQFF
TRBJ2-1 | TRBV7-6 | . | CASSLGDSAEQFF
TRBJ2-1 | TRBV29-1 | . | CSVAGTSYNEQFF
TRBJ2-2 | TRBV7-8 | medium-sized | CASSLVRGTGELFF
TRBJ2-1 | TRBV7-9 | . | CASSLLAGGLNEQFF
TRBJ1-1 | TRBV7-9 | . | CASSPFIGQRTEAFF
TRBJ2-7 | TRBV20-1 | medium-sized | CSARVPDRGSSYEQYF
TRBJ2-7 | TRBV28 | . | CASSRTGYTGYEQYF
TRBJ2-1 | TRBV28 | . | CASRLAGTGVYNEQFF
TRBJ2-2 | TRBV19 | . | CASSIGGILGELFF
TRBJ1-2 | TRBV10-2 | medium-sized | CASSERTGRHGYTF
TRBJ2-1 | TRBV7-9 | . | CASTLAGGPGEQFF